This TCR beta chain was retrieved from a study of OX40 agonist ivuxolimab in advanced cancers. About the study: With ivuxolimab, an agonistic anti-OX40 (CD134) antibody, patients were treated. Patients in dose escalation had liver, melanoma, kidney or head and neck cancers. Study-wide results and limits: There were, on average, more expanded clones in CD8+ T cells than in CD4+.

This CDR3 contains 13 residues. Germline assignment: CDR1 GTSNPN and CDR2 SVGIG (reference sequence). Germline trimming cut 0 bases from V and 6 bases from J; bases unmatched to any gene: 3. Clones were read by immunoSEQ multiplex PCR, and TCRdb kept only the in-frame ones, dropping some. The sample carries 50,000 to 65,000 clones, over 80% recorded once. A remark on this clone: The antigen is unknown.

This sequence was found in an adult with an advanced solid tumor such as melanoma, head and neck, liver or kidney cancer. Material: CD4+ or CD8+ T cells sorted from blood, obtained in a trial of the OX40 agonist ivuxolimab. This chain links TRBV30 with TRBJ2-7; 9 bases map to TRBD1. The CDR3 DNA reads TGTGCCTGGAGTGTACAGGGGGCCGGCGAGCAGTACTTC. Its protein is CAWSVQGAGEQYF.